A selection of T cell receptor beta chains follows, all from one sample in a study of human T cells and chemical hapten exposure. TCRdb reprocessed the RACE reads with MiXCR, giving one entry per CDR3 protein. The sample lists about 120,000 distinct CDR3 sequences, over 10% occurring once. Sequenced material: whole blood, taken in connection with sensitization to the hapten diphenylcyclopropenone (DPC). The receptors here all came from a woman aged 50 to 60 with alopecia areata. Some clones in this sample may be carry-over from other donors' samples. Both conserved end residues are trimmed from each CDR3.

V gene,J gene,CDR3 protein
TRBV12-3/TRBV12-4,TRBJ2-1,ASVSPLLLAATSYNEQF
TRBV29-1,TRBJ2-7,SGANGEYEQY
TRBV7-6,TRBJ2-1,ASSHRRGDNEQF
TRBV28,TRBJ2-7,ASSLMGTGGRYEQY
TRBV11-2,TRBJ2-3,ASSFLAGARTDTQY
TRBV14,TRBJ2-3,ASSLYRTSGYTDTQY
TRBV6-5,TRBJ1-2,ASKIQGGRSNYGYT
TRBV9,TRBJ2-2,ASSVGTGELF
TRBV6-2/TRBV6-3,TRBJ2-7,ASSYSDRDSSYEQY
TRBV29-1,TRBJ1-1,SVTTTNTEAF
TRBV18,TRBJ1-4,ASSPPWGNEKLF
TRBV7-9,TRBJ2-7,ASSLDYGTYEQY
TRBV6-2/TRBV6-3,TRBJ1-3,ASSYSMQGRRNGNTIY
TRBV7-2,TRBJ2-3,ASSQGTDTQY
TRBV28,TRBJ2-3,AAGPKVDTQY
TRBV7-9,TRBJ1-5,ASSLAGVSNQPQH
TRBV2,TRBJ1-1,ASKTELGTEAF
TRBV20-1,TRBJ2-1,SGSRGLYNEQF
TRBV20-1,TRBJ2-1,SARDSVSYNEQF
TRBV20-1,TRBJ2-1,SARVPSGGASEQF
TRBV2,TRBJ1-2,ASSLNLGTGSSYT
TRBV20-1,TRBJ1-5,SARQGASSNQPQH
TRBV29-1,TRBJ2-3,SVVGGKVTHTDTQY
TRBV27,TRBJ2-7,ASSQTTGLNPYEQY
TRBV20-1,TRBJ2-3,SARRQGASDTQY
TRBV2,TRBJ1-5,ASSERRGSQPQH
TRBV29-1,TRBJ2-1,SATGGFFYNEQF
TRBV19,TRBJ2-2,ASSIAVNTGELF
TRBV11-2,TRBJ2-5,ASSASLGTGQETQY
TRBV29-1,TRBJ2-1,SVEDPNRQGLYNEQF
TRBV6-5,TRBJ1-1,ASSYWGRAMNTEAF
TRBV20-1,TRBJ1-5,SAQPYLLITGSHSNQPQH
TRBV7-2,TRBJ1-2,ASSLSGQLVGFNGYT
TRBV19,TRBJ1-1,ASSLLDRGNTEAF
TRBV21-1,TRBJ2-4,ASSKERRMKNIQY
TRBV7-2,TRBJ1-1,ASSFQLTGVTEAF
TRBV6-2/TRBV6-3,TRBJ2-6,ASTSGANVLT
TRBV10-1,TRBJ2-2,ASSERIPGELF
TRBV27,TRBJ1-2,ASSLTTTNYGYT
TRBV12-3/TRBV12-4,TRBJ2-7,ASSAGGGRPYEQY
TRBV9,TRBJ1-2,ASSVDANYGYT
TRBV4-3,TRBJ1-1,ASSHDTGGPEAF
TRBV4-3,TRBJ2-1,ASSQITGTGTRNEQF
TRBV5-1,TRBJ2-6,ASSLIGTSSGANVLT
TRBV4-3,TRBJ1-2,ASSHRTFLATPSDGYT
TRBV6-5,TRBJ1-1,ASSYSAGQGGDTEAF
TRBV6-2/TRBV6-3,TRBJ1-5,ASRTSFVAGNQPQH
TRBV6-1,TRBJ2-6,ASRGIIGTEPSGANVLT